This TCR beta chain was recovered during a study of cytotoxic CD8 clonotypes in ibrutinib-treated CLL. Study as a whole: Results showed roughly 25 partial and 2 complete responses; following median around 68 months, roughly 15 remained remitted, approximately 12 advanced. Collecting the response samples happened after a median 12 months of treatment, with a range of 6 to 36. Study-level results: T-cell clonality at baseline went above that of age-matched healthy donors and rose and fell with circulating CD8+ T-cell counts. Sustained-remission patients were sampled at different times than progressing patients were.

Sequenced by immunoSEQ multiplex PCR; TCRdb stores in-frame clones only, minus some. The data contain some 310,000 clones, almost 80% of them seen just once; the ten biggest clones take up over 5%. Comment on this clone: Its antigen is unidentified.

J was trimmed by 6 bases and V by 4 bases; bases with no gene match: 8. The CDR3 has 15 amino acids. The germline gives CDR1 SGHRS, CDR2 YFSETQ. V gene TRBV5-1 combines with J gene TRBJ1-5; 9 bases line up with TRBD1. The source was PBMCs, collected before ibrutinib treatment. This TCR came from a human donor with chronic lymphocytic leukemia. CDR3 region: CASSIGTGFSQPQHF. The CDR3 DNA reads TGCGCCAGCAGCATCGGGACAGGGTTTAGTCAGCCCCAGCATTTT.